This T cell receptor beta chain originates from a study of cytomegalovirus exposure and HLA in healthy donors. The CDR3 consists of 15 residues. The germline V and J ends were trimmed by 1 base and 5 bases, with 14 bases remaining between them. The germline gives CDR1 SEHNR, CDR2 FQNEAQ (reference sequence). Study observations and caveats: A later analysis, which compared TCR beta chains of equal frequency, found the HLA-associated ones more clonally expanded.

Amplification used 60 Vbeta primers and 13 Jbeta primers. TCRdb's table, derived via immunoSEQ multiplex PCR, lists solely in-frame clones and lacks some. The sample has 120,000 or so clones, 70% to 75% seen once. This clone has just a few counts. As yet, its antigen is unknown. This chain connects TRBV7-9 to TRBJ2-5; D is undetermined. The sequence was obtained from a woman between 40 and 55 years old in good health and CMV-seronegative. Specimen: PBMCs. As DNA, the CDR3 is TGTGCCAGCAGCTTAGGGTTGCAGGCCCGGGAGACCCAGTACTTC. Amino acid sequence: CASSLGLQARETQYF.